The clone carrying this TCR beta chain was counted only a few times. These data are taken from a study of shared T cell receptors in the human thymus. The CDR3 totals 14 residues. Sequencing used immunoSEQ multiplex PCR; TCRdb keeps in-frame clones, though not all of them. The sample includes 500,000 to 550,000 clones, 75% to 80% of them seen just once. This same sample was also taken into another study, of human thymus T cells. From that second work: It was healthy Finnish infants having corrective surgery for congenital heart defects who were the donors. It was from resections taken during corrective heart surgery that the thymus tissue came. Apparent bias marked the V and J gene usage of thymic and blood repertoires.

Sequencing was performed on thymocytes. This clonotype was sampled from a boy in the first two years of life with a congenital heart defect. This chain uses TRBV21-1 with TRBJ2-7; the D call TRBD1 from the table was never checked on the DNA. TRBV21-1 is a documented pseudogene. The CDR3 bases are TGTGCCAGCAGCAGACAGGGGGCCCTCCACGAGCAGTACTTC. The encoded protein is CASSRQGALHEQYF.